Following are 7 T cell receptor beta chains from one sample sequenced in a study. In TCRdb, the 5' RACE reads were re-called with MiXCR into one record per CDR3 protein. The sample shows tens of thousands of distinct CDR3 sequences, 25% to 35% of them seen only once. Specimen: tumor-infiltrating memory CD4+ T cells sorted from the breast tumor. Indicated subset: memory CD4+ T cells, CD4+CD45RO+CD25-. The receptor set was obtained from a female donor with breast cancer.

As to this clonotype: One end of the junction is discordant with germline, which a read error may explain. The V call is TRBV7-2, the J call TRBJ2-3, with unresolved D. This CDR3 region has 13 residues. Germline CDR1 is SGHTA and CDR2 is FQGNSA. CDR3 bases: TGCGCCAGCAAAATATCCCCGGGAGATACGCAGTATTTT. This encodes CASKISPGDTQYF.

In regard to this clonotype: One junction end disagrees with the germline gene, perhaps due to a read error. V is TRBV7-9 and J is TRBJ1-2, with D perhaps matching TRBD1 (5 bases). The CDR3 runs to 14 residues. From germline, CDR1 is SEHNR and CDR2 FQNEAQ (reference sequence). CDR3 DNA sequence: TGTGCCAGCAGCCGCCCGGACACCTCCTATGGCCACACCTTC. Translating gives CASSRPDTSYGHTF.

The chain couples TRBV23-1 to TRBJ1-1; tentative D call: TRBD1 (5 bases). TRBV23-1 carries the ORF label, with uncertain function. The CDR3 extends over 15 amino acids. The germline V and J ends were trimmed by 10 bases and 0 bases, with 18 bases remaining between them. Written as DNA, the CDR3 is TGCGCCAACACCCCGGGGGAGGGAGTGAACACTGAAGCTTTCTTT. This sequence encodes CANTPGEGVNTEAFF.

In its sample, this clonotype was seen a few times. The CDR3 region has the DNA TGTGCCAGCAGTTGGGTCCCAACTTATGGCTACACCTTC. Its protein product is CASSWVPTYGYTF. V is TRBV12-3 or TRBV12-4 and J is TRBJ1-2; D is ambiguous. The CDR3 consists of 13 residues. Trimming took 4 bases from V and 5 from J, leaving 11 bases between them.

The rearrangement joins TRBV5-1 to TRBJ2-6; D might be TRBD1 (5 bases). The CDR3 is made up of 15 amino acids. Germline assignment: CDR1 SGHRS and CDR2 YFSETQ. Trimming left V 5 bases short and J 0 bases short, with 9 bases between. CDR3 nucleotide sequence: TGCGCCAGCAGTTTACAGGCCTCTGGGGCCAACGTCCTGACTTTC. Encoded protein: CASSLQASGANVLTF.

The gene calls are TRBV4-3 and TRBJ2-1; the D gene could be TRBD1 or TRBD2 (5 bases each). Germline CDR1 reads LGHNA; CDR2 reads YSLEER. The CDR3 length is 15 residues. Deletions cut 4 bases from V and 5 bases from J, with 15 bases between. As DNA, the CDR3 is TGCGCCAGCAGCCCCTTGCAGTCGGGGCACAATGAGCAGTTCTTC. Translation: CASSPLQSGHNEQFF.

The gene calls are TRBV12-3 or TRBV12-4 and TRBJ1-3; unclear D gene. V lost 3 bases to trimming and J lost 6 bases, with 9 bases between them. The CDR3 has 13 residues. The CDR3 protein is CASSFGQKNTIYF. The CDR3 DNA reads TGTGCCAGCAGTTTTGGGCAGAAAAACACCATATATTTT.